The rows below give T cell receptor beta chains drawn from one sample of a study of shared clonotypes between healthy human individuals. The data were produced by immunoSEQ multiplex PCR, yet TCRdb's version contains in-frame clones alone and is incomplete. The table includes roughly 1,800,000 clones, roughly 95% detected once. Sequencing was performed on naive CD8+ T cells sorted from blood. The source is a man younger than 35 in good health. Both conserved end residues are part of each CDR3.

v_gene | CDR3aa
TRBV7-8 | CASSLVPAGGETQYF
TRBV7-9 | CASSWFGGSGETQYF
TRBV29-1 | CSAPGARETQYF
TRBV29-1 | CSVEELGTGGETQYF
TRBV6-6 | CASSTLQGLGSEKLFF
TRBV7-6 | CASSLGLAMNTGELFF
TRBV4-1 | CASSHPRTGGFYGYTF
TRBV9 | CASSPPLGGNYGYTF
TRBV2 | CASSEAGGPSYEQYF
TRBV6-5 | CASRLEEGETQYF
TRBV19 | CASEAAGANYGYTF
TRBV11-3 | CASSLGRGPSYEQYF
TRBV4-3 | CASSPPGVAGANVLTF
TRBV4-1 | CASSHDAAGGYEQYF
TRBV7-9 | CASSPMEGTEAFF
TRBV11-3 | CASSFWDSGELFF
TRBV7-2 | CASSLMLAGGVETQYF
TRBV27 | CASGPRGTSGRLYEQYF
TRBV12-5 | CASGLGWGEQYF
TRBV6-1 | CASSGRLVSYEQYF
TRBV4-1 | CASSPEGFWYNEQFF
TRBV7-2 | CASSWWDGGQGELFF
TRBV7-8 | CASSLLTLQMHETQYF
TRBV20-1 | CSARDTYGYTF
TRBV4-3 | CASSQDWTLGAKNIQYF
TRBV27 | CASSLGRMNEQFF
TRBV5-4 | CASSRLIVGYYNEQFF
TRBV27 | CASSSGLVPDTQYF
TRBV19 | CASSPGQSSNYGYTF
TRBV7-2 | CASSLVLAGPNTGELFF
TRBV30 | CAWSSQRRGEAYEQYF
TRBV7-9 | CASFGTGSEKLFF
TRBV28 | CASRPLGGAGGYTF
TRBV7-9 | CASSPPQVSGANVLTF
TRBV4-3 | CASSQAWRGQETQYF
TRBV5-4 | CASSSGLADYEQYF